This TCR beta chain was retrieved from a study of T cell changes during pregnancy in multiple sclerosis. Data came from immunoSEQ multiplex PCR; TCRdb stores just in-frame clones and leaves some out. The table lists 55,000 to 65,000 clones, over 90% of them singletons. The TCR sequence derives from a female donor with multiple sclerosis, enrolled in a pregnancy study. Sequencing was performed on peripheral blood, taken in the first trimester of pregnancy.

The CDR3: CASRVRGGINQPQHF. The CDR3 DNA follows: TGTGCCAGTAGGGTTCGGGGGGGCATCAATCAGCCCCAGCATTTT. The chain joins TRBV19 to TRBJ1-5, with D perhaps matching TRBD1 (6 bases). CDR1 LNHDA and CDR2 SQIVND come from the germline V gene (reference sequence). Trimming took off 6 bases at V and 3 bases at J, with 15 bases between the two ends. The CDR3 has 15 amino acids.